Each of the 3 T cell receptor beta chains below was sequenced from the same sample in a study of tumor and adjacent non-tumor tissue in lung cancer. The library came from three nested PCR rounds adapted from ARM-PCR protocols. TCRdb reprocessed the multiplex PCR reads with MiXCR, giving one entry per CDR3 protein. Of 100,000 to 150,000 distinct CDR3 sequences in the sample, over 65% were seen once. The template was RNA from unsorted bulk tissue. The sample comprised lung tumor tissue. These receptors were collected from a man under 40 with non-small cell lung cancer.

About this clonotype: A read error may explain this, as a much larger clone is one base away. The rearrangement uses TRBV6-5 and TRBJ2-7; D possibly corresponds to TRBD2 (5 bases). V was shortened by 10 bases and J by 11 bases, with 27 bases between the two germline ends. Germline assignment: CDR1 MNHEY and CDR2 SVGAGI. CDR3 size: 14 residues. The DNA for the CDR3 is TGTGCCACCCGGGAACTAACGGGCTCCTACGGGGAGTACTTC. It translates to CATRELTGSYGEYF.

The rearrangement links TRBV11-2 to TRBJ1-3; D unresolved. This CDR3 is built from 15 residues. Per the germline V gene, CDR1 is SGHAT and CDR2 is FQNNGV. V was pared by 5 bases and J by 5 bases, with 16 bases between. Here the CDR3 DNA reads TGTGCCAGCAGCCCCTATAGTCTCCCTAGAAACACCATATATTTT. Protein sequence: CASSPYSLPRNTIYF.

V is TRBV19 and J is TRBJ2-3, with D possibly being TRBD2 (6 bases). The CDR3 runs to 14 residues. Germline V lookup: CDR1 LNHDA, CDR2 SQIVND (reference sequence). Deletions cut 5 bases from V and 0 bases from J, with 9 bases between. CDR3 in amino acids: CASSLAVSTDTQYF. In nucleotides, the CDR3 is TGTGCCAGTAGTTTAGCGGTAAGCACAGATACGCAGTATTTT.